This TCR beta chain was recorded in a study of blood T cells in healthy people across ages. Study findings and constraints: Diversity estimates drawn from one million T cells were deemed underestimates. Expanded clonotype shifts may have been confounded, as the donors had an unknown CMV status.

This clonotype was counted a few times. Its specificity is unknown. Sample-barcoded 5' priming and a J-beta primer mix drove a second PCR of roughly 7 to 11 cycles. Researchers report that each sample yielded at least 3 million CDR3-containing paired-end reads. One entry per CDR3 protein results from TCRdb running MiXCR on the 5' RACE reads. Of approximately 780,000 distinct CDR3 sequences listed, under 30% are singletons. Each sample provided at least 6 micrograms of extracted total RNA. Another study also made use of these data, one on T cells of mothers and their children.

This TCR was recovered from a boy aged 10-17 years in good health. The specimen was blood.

Here the CDR3 DNA reads TGTGCCAGCAGCCCGCCCCGAAGCTGGGGCGGTGAGCAGTTCTTC. It encodes CASSPPRSWGGEQFF. The V call is TRBV7-8, the J call TRBJ2-1; weak D call: TRBD1 (5 bases). The CDR3 is 15 residues long. The V gene lost 5 bases and the J gene lost 9 bases, with 20 bases spanning the gap. Germline V gives CDR1 SGHVS, CDR2 FQNEAQ. Together with reference TRBV7-8 and TRBJ2-1, the CDR3 gives the full variable domain: GAGVSQSPRYKVAKRGQDVALRCDPISGHVSLFWYQQALGQGPEFLTYFQNEAQLDKSGLPSDRFFAERPEGSVSTLKIQRTQQEDSAVYLCASSPPRSWGGEQFFGPGTRLTVL.